This T cell receptor (beta chain) came from a study of monozygotic twins with inflammatory bowel disease. This CDR3 has 12 amino acids. Germline assignment: CDR1 SQVTM and CDR2 ANQGSEA. A template switching step added UMIs, each with a 6-nucleotide sample barcode. Using the 5' RACE reads, TCRdb records one entry per CDR3 protein without DNA. The sample data list 400,000 or so distinct CDR3 sequences. The V gene is TRBV29-1, the J gene TRBJ1-1. This TCR was sampled from a human donor with ulcerative colitis or Crohn's disease, or a healthy co-twin of an affected twin (not recorded which). The sequenced sample was blood. The CDR3 region is CSARAQGGEAFF.